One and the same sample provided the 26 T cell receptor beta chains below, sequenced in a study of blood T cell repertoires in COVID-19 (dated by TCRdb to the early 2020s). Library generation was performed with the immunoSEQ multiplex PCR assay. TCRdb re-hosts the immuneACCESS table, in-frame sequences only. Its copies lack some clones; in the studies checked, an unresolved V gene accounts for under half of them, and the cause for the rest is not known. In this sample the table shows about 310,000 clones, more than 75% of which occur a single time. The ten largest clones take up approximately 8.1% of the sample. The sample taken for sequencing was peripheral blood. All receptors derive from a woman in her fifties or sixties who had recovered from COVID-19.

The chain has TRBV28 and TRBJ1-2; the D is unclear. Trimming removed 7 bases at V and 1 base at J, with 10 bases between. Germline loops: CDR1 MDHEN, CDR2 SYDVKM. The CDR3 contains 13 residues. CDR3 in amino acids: CASTRVVNYGYTF. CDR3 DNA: TGTGCCAGCACCCGGGTCGTTAACTATGGCTACACCTTC.

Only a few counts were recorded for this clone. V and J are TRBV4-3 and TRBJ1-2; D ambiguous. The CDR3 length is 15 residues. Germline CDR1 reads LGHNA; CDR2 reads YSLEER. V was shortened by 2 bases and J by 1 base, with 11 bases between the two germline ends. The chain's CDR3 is CASSQSPGGNYGYTF. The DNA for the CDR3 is TGCGCCAGCAGCCAAAGTCCTGGAGGTAACTATGGCTACACCTTC.

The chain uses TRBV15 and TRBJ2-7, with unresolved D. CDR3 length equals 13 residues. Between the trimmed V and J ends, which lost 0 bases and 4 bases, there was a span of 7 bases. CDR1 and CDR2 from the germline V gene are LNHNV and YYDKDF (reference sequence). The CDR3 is CATSRDSEYEQYF. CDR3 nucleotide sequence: TGTGCCACCAGCAGAGATTCGGAGTACGAGCAGTACTTC.

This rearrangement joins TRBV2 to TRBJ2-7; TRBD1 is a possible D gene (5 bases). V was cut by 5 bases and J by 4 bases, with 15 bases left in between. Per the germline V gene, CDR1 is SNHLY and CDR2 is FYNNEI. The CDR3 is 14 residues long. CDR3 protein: CASSLEDQGYEQYF. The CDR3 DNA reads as TGTGCCAGCAGTCTCGAGGACCAGGGATACGAGCAGTACTTC.

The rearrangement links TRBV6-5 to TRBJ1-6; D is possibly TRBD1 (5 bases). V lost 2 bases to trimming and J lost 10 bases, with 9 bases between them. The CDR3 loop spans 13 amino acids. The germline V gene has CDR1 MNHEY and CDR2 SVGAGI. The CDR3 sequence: CASSYIQGSPLHF. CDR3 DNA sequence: TGTGCCAGCAGTTACATCCAGGGCTCACCCCTCCACTTT.

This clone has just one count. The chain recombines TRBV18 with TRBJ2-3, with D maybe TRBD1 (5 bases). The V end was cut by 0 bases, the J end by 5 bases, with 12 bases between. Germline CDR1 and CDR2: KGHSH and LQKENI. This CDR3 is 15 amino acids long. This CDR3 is CASSPPIRVIDTQYF. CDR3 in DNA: TGTGCCAGCTCACCACCGATCAGGGTTATAGATACGCAGTATTTT.

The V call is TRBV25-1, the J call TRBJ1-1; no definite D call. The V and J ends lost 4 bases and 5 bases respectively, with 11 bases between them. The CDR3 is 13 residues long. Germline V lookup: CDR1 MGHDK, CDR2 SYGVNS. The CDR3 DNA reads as TGTGCCAGCAGTGGAGGGAGCAGAACTGAAGCTTTCTTT. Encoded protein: CASSGGSRTEAFF.

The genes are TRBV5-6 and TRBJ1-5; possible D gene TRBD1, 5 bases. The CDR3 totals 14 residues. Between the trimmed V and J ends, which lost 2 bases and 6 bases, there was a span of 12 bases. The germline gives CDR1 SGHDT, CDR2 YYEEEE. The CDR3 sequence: CASSFRRDGQPQHF. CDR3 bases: TGTGCCAGCAGCTTTAGGAGGGACGGTCAGCCCCAGCATTTT.

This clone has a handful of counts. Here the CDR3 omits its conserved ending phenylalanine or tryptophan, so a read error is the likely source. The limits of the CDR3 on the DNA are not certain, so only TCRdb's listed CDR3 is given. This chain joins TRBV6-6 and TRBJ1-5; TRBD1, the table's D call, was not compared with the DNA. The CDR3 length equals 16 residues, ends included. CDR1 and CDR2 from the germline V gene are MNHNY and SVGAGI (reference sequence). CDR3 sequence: CASSANTGTAIRAQPL.

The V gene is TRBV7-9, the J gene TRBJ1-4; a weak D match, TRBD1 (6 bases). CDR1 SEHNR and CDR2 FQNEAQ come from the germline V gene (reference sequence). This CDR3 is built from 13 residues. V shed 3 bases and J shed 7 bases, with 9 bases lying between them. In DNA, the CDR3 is TGTGCCAGCAGCTTCAGGGGTGGTGAAAAACTGTTTTTT. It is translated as CASSFRGGEKLFF.

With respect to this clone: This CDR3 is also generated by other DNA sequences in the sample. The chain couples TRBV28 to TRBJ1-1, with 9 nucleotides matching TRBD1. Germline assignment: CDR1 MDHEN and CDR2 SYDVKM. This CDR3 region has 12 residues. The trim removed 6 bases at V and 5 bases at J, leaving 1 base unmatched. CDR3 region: CASRTGGTEAFF. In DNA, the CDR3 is TGTGCCAGCAGGACAGGGGGGACTGAAGCTTTCTTT.

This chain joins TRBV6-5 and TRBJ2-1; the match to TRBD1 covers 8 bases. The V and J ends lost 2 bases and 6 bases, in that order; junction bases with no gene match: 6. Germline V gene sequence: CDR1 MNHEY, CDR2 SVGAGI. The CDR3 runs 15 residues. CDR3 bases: TGTGCCAGCAGTTACCGGGACAGGTTCTCCAATGAGCAGTTCTTC. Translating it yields CASSYRDRFSNEQFF.

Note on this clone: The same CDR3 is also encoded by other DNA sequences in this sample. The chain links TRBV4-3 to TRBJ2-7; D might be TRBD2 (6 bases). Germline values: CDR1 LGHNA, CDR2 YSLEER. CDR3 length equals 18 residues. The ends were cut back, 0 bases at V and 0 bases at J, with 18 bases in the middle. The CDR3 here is CASSQDYQGGLSSYEQYF. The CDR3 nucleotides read TGCGCCAGCAGCCAAGATTACCAGGGAGGATTGAGCTCCTACGAGCAGTACTTC.

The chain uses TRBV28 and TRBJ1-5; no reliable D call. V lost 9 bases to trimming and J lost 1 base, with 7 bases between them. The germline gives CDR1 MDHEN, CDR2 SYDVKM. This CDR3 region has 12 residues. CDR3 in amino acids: CASGRSNQPQHF. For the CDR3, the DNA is TGTGCCAGTGGGAGAAGCAATCAGCCCCAGCATTTT.

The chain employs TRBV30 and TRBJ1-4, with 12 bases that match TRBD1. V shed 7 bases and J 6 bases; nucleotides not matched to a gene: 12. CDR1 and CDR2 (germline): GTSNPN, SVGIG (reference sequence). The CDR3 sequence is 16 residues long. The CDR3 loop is CASTTGTGGFYEKLFF. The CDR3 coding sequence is TGTGCCTCTACAACCGGGACAGGGGGCTTCTATGAAAAACTGTTTTTT.

CDR3 loop: CSVEDRRQETQYF. CDR3 bases: TGCAGCGTTGAAGATCGCAGACAAGAGACCCAGTACTTC. The rearrangement links TRBV29-1 to TRBJ2-5; D is unresolved. CDR3 length: 13 residues. CDR1 is SQVTM, CDR2 ANQGSEA, per germline. The ends were cut back, 0 bases at V and 2 bases at J, with 7 bases in the middle.

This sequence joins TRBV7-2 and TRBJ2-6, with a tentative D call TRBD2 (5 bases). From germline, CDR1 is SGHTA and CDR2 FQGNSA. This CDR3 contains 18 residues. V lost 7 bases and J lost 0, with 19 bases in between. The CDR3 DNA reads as TGTGCCAGCACACTGGGCGGGTCCGCCCGCTCTGGGGCCAACGTCCTGACTTTC. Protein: CASTLGGSARSGANVLTF.

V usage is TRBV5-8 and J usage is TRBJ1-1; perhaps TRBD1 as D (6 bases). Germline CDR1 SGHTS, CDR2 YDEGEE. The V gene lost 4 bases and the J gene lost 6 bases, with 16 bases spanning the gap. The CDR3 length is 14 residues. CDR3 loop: CASSLYREGSEAFF. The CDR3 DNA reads TGTGCCAGCAGCCTGTACAGGGAAGGATCTGAAGCTTTCTTT.

The CDR3 DNA follows: TGCGCCAGCAGCCAAGGAAATGGCAACCAAGAGACCCAGTACTTC. Its translation is CASSQGNGNQETQYF. The rearrangement joins TRBV4-1 to TRBJ2-5; no definite D call. Germline loops: CDR1 MGHRA, CDR2 YSYEKL. V dropped 1 base and J dropped 0 bases, with 9 bases sitting between them. This CDR3 is 15 amino acids long.

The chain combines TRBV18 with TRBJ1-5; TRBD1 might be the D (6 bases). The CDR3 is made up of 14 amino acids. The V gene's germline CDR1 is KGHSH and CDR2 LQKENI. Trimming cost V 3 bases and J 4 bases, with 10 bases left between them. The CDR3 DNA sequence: TGTGCCAGCTCACCGGGACACTTTAATCAGCCCCAGCATTTT. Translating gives CASSPGHFNQPQHF. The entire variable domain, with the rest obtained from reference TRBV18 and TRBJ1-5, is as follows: NAGVMQNPRHLVRRRGQEARLRCSPMKGHSHVYWYRQLPEEGLKFMVYLQKENIIDESGMPKERFSAEFPKEGPSILRIQQVVRGDSAAYFCASSPGHFNQPQHFGDGTRLSIL.

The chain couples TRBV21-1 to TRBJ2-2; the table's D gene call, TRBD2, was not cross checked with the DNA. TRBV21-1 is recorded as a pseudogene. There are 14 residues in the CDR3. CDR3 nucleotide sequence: TGTGCCAGCACCGATAGCGGAATCACCGGGGAGCTGTTTTTT. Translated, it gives CASTDSGITGELFF.

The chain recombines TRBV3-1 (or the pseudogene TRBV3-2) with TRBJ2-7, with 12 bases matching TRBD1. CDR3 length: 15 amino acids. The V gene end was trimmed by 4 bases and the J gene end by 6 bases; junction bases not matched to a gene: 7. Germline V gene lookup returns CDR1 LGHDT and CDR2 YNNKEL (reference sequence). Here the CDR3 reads CASSPGTGGDGEQYF. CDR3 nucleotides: TGTGCCAGCAGCCCCGGGACAGGGGGCGATGGCGAGCAGTACTTC.

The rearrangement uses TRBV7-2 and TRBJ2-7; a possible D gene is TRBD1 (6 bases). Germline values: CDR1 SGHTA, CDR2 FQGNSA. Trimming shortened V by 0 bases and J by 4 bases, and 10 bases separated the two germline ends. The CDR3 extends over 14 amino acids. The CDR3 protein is CASSLASQGYEQYF. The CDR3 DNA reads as TGTGCCAGCAGCTTAGCAAGTCAGGGGTACGAGCAGTACTTC.

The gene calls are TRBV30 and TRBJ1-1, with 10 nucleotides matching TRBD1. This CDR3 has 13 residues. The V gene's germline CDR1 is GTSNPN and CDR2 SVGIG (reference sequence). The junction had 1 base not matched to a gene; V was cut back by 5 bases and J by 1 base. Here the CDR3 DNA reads TGTGCCTGGGACAGGGGGCCGAACACTGAAGCTTTCTTT. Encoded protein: CAWDRGPNTEAFF.

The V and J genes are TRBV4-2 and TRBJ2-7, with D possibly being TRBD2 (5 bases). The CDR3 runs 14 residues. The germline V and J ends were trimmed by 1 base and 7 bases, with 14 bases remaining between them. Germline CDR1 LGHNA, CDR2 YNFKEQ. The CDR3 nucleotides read TGTGCCAGCAGCCAAGCGTCGGGGAGTGGAGAGCAGTACTTC. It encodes CASSQASGSGEQYF.

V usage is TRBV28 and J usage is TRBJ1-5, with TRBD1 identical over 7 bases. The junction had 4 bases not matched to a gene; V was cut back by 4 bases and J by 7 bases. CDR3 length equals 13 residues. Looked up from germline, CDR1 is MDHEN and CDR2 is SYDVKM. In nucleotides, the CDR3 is TGTGCCAGCAGTTACAGGGACAGACAGCCCCAGCATTTT. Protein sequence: CASSYRDRQPQHF.